This T cell receptor beta chain appears in the sequencing data of a study of beta chain features in type 1 diabetes. There was one heparinised blood draw per donor, averaging about 116 mL. In all sorted populations, purity surpassed 95%. The sequenced template was cDNA made from the entire isolated RNA. Some clones are missing from TCRdb's copy, which holds only in-frame ones; the method was immunoSEQ multiplex PCR. The sample yields some 150,000 clones, 7% to 10% seen once. V lost 4 bases, J lost 1 base, and 3 bases stayed unmatched. This CDR3 has 14 residues. Germline V gives CDR1 LGHNA, CDR2 YNFKEQ.

The clonotype comes from a man between 18 and 29 years old in good health. Sequencing was performed on central memory CD4+ T cells from blood. The chain recombines TRBV4-2 with TRBJ2-5; 7 nucleotides match TRBD2. The CDR3 nucleotides are TGTGCCAGCAGCCGCACTAGCGTCCAAGAGACCCAGTACTTC. Translating it yields CASSRTSVQETQYF.